This entry concerns a single T cell receptor (beta chain). What it binds is unknown. The source of the sample is a study of cytomegalovirus exposure and HLA in healthy donors. In the study overall: Early on, a data release was issued that held approximately 78 million unique TCRs from HLA-typed donors.

Study-wide results and caveats: The classifier, whose performance was assessed in both the original and validation cohorts, reportedly diagnosed cytomegalovirus status with high specificity and sensitivity. At a 0.05 false discovery rate, a later analysis found roughly 17,000 TCR beta sequences to be associated with HLA alleles.

The PCR made use of 60 Vbeta and 13 Jbeta primers. The protocol was immunoSEQ multiplex PCR, while the TCRdb copy is restricted to in-frame clones and leaves out a portion. The data contain roughly 160,000 clones, approximately 80% of them seen just once; the ten biggest clones take up approximately 2.2%. The sequence was collected from a male donor in good health and CMV-seronegative. Sequencing was done on a sample of PBMCs.

CDR3 coding DNA: TGTGCCAGCAGTGAAATGAGGACTGGAGTCTACGAGCAGTACTTC. Its translation is CASSEMRTGVYEQYF. The V gene is TRBV6-1, the J gene TRBJ2-7, with D perhaps TRBD2 (5 bases). The CDR3 totals 15 residues. Deletions cut 2 bases from V and 3 bases from J, with 14 bases between. Germline CDR1 reads MNHNS; CDR2 reads SASEGT.